This T cell receptor beta chain came from a study of T cell repertoires in cytomegalovirus infection. One entry per CDR3 protein, called by TCRdb with MiXCR from the reads. The sample lists roughly 140,000 distinct CDR3 sequences; about a quarter were seen once. Study-wide findings and caveats: HLA-C-restricted TCR beta clonotypes specific for CMV led the ex vivo response.

Germline V gene lookup returns CDR1 ENHRY and CDR2 SYGVKD. This CDR3 spans 15 amino acids. V was clipped by 11 bases and J by 0 bases, with 18 bases between them. This clonotype appeared a few times. The antigen is undetermined. The TCR was taken from a human donor in good health (CMV status not recorded). Some clones in this sample may be carry-over from other donors' samples. The rearrangement uses TRBV10-3 and TRBJ2-3; D might be TRBD1 or TRBD2, each matching 5 bases. The specimen was PBMCs. The chain's CDR3 is CASSRDPGSTDTQYF. CDR3 coding DNA: TGTGCCTCTTCCCGGGACCCTGGAAGCACAGATACGCAGTATTTT.